This T cell receptor beta chain was obtained from a study of T cells in Graves' hyperthyroidism and ophthalmopathy. The CDR3 is 17 amino acids. V was clipped by 0 bases and J by 0 bases, with 12 bases between them. Germline CDR1 LNHDA, CDR2 SQIVND (reference sequence). TCR beta CDR3 sequences were amplified from RNA transcripts. When the TCR CDR3 underwent first-round RT-PCR, the HTBI primer set was used. TCRdb redid the calling of the multiplex PCR reads with MiXCR, one entry per CDR3 protein. Altogether nearly 600,000 distinct CDR3 sequences are present, approximately 13% being singletons, with the ten largest covering more than 4.5%.

The sample taken for sequencing was blood. The sequence derives from a woman younger than 45 with Graves' hyperthyroidism that later progressed to Graves' ophthalmopathy. This sequence joins TRBV19 and TRBJ2-1; unclear D gene. The CDR3, as DNA: TGTGCCAGTAGTATAGAGCTGGGAATTTACTCCTACAATGAGCAGTTCTTC. Translation gives CASSIELGIYSYNEQFF.